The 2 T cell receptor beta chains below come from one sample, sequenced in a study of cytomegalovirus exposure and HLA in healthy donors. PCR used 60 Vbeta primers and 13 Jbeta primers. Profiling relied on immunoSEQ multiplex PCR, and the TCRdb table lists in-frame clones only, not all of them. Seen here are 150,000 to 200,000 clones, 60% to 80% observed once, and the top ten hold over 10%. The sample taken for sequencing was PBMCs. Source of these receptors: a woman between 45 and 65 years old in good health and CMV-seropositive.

CDR3: CASSSRVMTTQYF. In DNA form, the CDR3 reads TGTGCCAGCAGTTCCAGGGTTATGACTACGCAGTATTTT. V gene TRBV6-6 combines with J gene TRBJ2-3; tentative D call: TRBD1 (5 bases). The germline gives CDR1 MNHNY, CDR2 SVGAGI (reference sequence). The CDR3 has 13 residues. V shed 4 bases and J shed 8 bases, with 13 bases lying between them.

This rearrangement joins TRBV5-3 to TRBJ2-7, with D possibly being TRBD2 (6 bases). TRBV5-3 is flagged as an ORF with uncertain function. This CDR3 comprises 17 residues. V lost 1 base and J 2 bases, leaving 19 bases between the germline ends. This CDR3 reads CARSLFASGGGPYEQYF. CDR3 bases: TGTGCCAGAAGCTTGTTTGCCTCCGGGGGAGGCCCCTACGAGCAGTACTTC.